This T cell receptor (beta chain) was retrieved from a study of CD8 T cells in Susac syndrome. V lost 2 bases to trimming and J lost 8 bases, with 6 bases between them. The CDR3 sequence is 11 residues long. Looked up from germline, CDR1 is MNHEY and CDR2 is SVGAGI. Reverse transcription of about 0.5 to 1 ug RNA used random hexamers. Each CDR3 protein gets one entry after TCRdb re-called the immunoSEQ multiplex PCR reads with MiXCR. This sample carries more than 250,000 distinct CDR3 sequences, 92% of them seen once, and the ten largest clones take 0.06% to 0.075%. The clonotype comes from a human donor with multiple sclerosis. This sequence joins TRBV6-5 and TRBJ1-2; D unresolved. The sample was CD4+ T cells from PBMCs. CDR3 protein: CASSYAGGYTF. In nucleotides, the CDR3 is TGTGCCAGCAGTTACGCGGGGGGCTACACCTTC.